What follows is one T cell receptor beta chain and its context. Spiked synthetic TCR analogs estimated absolute template abundance per PCR. TCRdb's copy holds only in-frame clones and misses some; the assay was immunoSEQ multiplex PCR. The table lists about 30,000 clones, 80% to 85% of them singletons, with approximately 2.2% in the top ten. The CDR3 loop spans 13 amino acids. CDR1 is MDHEN, CDR2 SYDVKM, per germline. V shed 2 bases and J 7 bases; nucleotides not matched to a gene: 4. These data come from a study of PD-L1 blockade in urothelial cancer. The clonotype originates from a man in his fifties with urothelial cancer. This chain connects TRBV28 to TRBJ1-2, with 7 bases identical to TRBD1. The material was PBMCs, obtained around atezolizumab (anti-PD-L1) treatment. The CDR3 bases are TGTGCCAGCAGTTTAACTCAGGGGGGTGGCTACACCTTC. It specifies CASSLTQGGGYTF.